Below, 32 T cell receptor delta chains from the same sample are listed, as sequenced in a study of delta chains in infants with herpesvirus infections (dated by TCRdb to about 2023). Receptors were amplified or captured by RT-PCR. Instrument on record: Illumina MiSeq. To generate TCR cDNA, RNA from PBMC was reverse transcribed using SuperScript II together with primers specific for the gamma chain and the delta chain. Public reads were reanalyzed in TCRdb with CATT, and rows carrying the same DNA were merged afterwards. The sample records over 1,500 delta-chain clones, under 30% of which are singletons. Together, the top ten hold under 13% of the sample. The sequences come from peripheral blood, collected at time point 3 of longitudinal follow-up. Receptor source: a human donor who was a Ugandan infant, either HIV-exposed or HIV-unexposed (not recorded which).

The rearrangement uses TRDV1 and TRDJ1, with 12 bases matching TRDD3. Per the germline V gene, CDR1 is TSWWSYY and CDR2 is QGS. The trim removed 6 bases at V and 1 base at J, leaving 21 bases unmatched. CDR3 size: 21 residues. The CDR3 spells CALGNSPSRIWGIRTTDKLIF. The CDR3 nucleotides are TGTGCTCTTGGAAACTCCCCCTCCCGGATCTGGGGGATACGTACCACCGATAAACTCATCTTT.

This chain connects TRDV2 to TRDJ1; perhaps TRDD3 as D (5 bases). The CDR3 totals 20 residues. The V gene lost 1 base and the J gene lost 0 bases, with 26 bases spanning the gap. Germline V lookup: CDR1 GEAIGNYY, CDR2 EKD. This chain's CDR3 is CACDTVILGKQEEYTDKLIF. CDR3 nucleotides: TGTGCCTGTGACACTGTGATTTTGGGGAAACAAGAAGAGTACACCGATAAACTCATCTTT.

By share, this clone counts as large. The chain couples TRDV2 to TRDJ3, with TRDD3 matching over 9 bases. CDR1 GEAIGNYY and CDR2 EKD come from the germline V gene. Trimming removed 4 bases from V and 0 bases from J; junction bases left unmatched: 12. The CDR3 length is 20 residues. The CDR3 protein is CACDRTGGAWASWDTRQMFF. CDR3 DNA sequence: TGTGCCTGTGATCGTACTGGGGGAGCTTGGGCCTCCTGGGACACCCGACAGATGTTTTTC.

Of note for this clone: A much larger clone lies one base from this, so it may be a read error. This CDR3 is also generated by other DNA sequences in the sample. CDR3 in DNA: TGTGCTCTTGGGGAACTTAGAGTGCCTACTGATACTGGGAGGGGCACCGATAAACTCATCTTT. Its translation is CALGELRVPTDTGRGTDKLIF. The genes are TRDV1 and TRDJ1; D possibly corresponds to TRDD3 (6 bases). Germline values: CDR1 TSWWSYY, CDR2 QGS. V was pared by 0 bases and J by 1 base, with 27 bases between. CDR3 length equals 21 residues.

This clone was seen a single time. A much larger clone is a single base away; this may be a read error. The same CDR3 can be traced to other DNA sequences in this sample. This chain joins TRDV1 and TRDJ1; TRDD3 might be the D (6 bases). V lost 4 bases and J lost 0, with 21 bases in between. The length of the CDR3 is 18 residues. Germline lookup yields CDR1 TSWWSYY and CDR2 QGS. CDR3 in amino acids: CALGVISPRGTHTDKLIF. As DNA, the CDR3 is TGTGCTCTTGGGGTAATAAGCCCGCGGGGGACCCACACCGATAAACTCATCTTT.

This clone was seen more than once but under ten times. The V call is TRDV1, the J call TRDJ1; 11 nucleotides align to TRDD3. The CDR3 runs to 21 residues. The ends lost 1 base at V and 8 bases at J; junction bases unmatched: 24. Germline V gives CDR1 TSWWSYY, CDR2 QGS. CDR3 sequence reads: CALGERGELRERWGIRHKLIF. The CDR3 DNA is TGTGCTCTTGGGGAACGCGGGGAGCTACGGGAACGATGGGGGATACGCCACAAACTCATCTTT.

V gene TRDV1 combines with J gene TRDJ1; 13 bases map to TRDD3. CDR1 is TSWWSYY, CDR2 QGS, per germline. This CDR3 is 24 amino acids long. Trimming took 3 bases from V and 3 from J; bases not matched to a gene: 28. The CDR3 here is CALGDPRPSFNLSTGGYAADKLIF. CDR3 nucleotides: TGTGCTCTTGGGGACCCTAGGCCTTCCTTTAACTTATCTACTGGGGGATACGCTGCCGATAAACTCATCTTT.

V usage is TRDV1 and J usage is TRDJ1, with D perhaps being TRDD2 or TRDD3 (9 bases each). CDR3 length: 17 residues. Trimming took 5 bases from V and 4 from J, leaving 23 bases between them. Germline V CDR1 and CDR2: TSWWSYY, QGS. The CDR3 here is CALGPPSYDWGNDKLIF. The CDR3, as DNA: TGTGCTCTTGGGCCGCCTTCCTACGACTGGGGGAACGATAAACTCATCTTT.

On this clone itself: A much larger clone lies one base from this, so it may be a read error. This CDR3 reads CALGELVFLPLGLYSDKLIF. CDR3 nucleotide sequence: TGTGCTCTTGGGGAACTCGTATTCCTCCCACTGGGGTTGTACTCCGATAAACTCATCTTT. This chain joins TRDV1 and TRDJ1, with TRDD3 identical over 7 bases. The ends lost 0 bases at V and 3 bases at J; junction bases unmatched: 19. The CDR3 has 20 residues. From germline, CDR1 is TSWWSYY and CDR2 QGS.

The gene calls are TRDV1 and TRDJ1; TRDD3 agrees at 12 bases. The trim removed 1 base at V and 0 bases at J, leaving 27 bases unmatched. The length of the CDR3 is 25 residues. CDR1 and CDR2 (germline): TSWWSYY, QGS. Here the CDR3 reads CALGEPAFSLLGDTHGPPYTDKLIF. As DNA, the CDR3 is TGTGCTCTTGGGGAACCGGCCTTCTCTTTACTGGGGGATACCCACGGCCCTCCCTACACCGATAAACTCATCTTT.

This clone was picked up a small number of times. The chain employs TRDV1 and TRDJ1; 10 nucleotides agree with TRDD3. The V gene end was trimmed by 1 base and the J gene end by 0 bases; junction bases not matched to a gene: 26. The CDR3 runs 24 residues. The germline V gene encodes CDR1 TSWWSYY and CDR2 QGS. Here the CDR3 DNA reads TGTGCTCTTGGGGAACCCTTCCCCGCTGTACTGGGGGATCCCCTCCTCCCGTACACCGATAAACTCATCTTT. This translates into CALGEPFPAVLGDPLLPYTDKLIF.

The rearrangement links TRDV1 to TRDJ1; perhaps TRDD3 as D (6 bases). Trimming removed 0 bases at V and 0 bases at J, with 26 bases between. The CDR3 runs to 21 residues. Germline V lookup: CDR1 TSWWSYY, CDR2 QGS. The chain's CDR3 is CALGELRRSPLGRGHTDKLIF. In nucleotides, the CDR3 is TGTGCTCTTGGGGAACTAAGGAGGTCCCCCCTGGGGAGAGGCCACACCGATAAACTCATCTTT.

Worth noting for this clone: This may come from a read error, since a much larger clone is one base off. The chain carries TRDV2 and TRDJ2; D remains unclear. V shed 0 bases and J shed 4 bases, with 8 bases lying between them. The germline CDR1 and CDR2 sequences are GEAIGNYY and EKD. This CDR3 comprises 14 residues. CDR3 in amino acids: CACDTLVQTAQLFF. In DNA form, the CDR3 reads TGTGCCTGTGACACCCTGGTTCAGACAGCACAACTCTTCTTT.

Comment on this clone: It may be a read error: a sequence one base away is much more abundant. CDR3 sequence reads: CALGKGPFDLGTTDKLIF. Written as DNA, the CDR3 is TGTGCTCTTGGGAAGGGGCCCTTCGACTTAGGCACCACCGATAAACTCATCTTT. The V call is TRDV1, the J call TRDJ1; D might be TRDD2 (5 bases). Trimming took 5 bases from V and 1 from J, leaving 23 bases between them. The CDR3 is 18 amino acids. Germline V gives CDR1 TSWWSYY, CDR2 QGS.

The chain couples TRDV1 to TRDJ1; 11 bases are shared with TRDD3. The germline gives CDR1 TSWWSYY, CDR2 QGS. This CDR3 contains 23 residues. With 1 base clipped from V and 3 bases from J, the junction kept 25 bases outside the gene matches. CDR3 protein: CALGEQGVLTLSYWGINADKLIF. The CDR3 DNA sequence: TGTGCTCTTGGGGAACAAGGAGTCCTTACTTTATCGTACTGGGGGATAAACGCCGATAAACTCATCTTT.

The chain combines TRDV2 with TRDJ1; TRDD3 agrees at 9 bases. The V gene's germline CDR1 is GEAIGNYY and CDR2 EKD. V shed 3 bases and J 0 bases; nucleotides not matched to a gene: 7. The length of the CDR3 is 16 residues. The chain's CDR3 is CACDALLGEYTDKLIF. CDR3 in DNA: TGTGCCTGTGACGCCTTACTGGGGGAATACACCGATAAACTCATCTTT.

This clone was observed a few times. This CDR3 is CALGDSPRWIIPYTDKLIF. The CDR3 DNA is TGTGCTCTTGGGGACAGTCCACGGTGGATTATTCCGTACACCGATAAACTCATCTTT. The V gene is TRDV1, the J gene TRDJ1; D is uncertain. Germline V gene data show CDR1 as TSWWSYY and CDR2 as QGS. V was clipped by 3 bases and J by 0 bases, with 23 bases between them. This CDR3 spans 19 amino acids.

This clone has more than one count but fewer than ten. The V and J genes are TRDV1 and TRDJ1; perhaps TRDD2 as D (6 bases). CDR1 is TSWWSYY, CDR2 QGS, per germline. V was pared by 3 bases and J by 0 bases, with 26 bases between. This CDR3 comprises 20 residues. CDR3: CALGDSRPSGRDSYTDKLIF. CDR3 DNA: TGTGCTCTTGGGGATTCCCGGCCTTCCGGGCGGGATTCGTACACCGATAAACTCATCTTT.

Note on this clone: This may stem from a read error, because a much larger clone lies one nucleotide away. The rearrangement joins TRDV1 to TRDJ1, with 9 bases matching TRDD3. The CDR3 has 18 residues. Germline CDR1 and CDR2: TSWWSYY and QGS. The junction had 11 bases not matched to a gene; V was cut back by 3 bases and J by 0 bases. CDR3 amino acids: CALGDLFGDTRYTDKLIF. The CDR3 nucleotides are TGTGCTCTTGGGGATCTATTCGGGGATACGCGGTACACCGATAAACTCATCTTT.

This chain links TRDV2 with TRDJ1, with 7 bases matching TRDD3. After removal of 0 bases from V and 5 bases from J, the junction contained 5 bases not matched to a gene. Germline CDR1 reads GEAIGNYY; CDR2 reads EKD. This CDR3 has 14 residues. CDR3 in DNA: TGTGCCTGTGACACCGGTGGACTGGGGGATAAACTCATCTTT. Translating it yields CACDTGGLGDKLIF.

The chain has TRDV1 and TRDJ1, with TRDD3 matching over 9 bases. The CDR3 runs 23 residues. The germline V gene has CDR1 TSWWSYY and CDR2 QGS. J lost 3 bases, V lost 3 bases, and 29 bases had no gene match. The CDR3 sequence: CALGDSHFLRGVLGDMGADKLIF. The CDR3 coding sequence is TGTGCTCTTGGGGACTCCCATTTCCTACGGGGGGTACTGGGGGACATGGGGGCCGATAAACTCATCTTT.

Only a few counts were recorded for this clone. This CDR3 is CAFMKDPTGDTHTDKLIF. CDR3 sequence (DNA): TGTGCTTTCATGAAGGACCCTACGGGGGATACGCACACCGATAAACTCATCTTT. This chain joins TRAV38-2/DV8 and TRDJ1; 10 positions match TRDD3. This CDR3 is 18 amino acids long. The V gene's germline CDR1 is TSESDYY and CDR2 QEAYKQQN. V trimming: 9 bases; J trimming: 0 bases; junction bases outside the gene matches: 17.

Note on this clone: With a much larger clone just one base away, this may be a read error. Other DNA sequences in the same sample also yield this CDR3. This CDR3 reads CACDTAVRLTSMYTDKLIF. The CDR3, as DNA: TGTGCCTGTGACACTGCAGTGCGACTTACCTCCATGTACACCGATAAACTCATCTTT. V usage is TRDV2 and J usage is TRDJ1, with D hard to call. Germline values: CDR1 GEAIGNYY, CDR2 EKD. CDR3 length: 19 amino acids. The ends were cut back, 1 base at V and 0 bases at J, with 23 bases in the middle.

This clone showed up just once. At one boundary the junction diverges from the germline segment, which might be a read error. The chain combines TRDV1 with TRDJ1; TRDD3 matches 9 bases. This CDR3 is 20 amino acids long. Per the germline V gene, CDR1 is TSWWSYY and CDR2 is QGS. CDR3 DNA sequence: TGTGCTCTTGGGAAACTTTCCTCCGTAAATGCTGGGGGATTTGCCGATAAACTCATCTTT. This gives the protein CALGKLSSVNAGGFADKLIF.

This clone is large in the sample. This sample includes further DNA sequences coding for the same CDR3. CDR3 protein: CACDTVLGDTGDTRQMFF. The CDR3 bases are TGTGCCTGTGACACCGTACTGGGGGATACGGGGGACACCCGACAGATGTTTTTC. The rearrangement joins TRDV2 to TRDJ3, with 13 nucleotides matching TRDD3. CDR1 GEAIGNYY and CDR2 EKD come from the germline V gene. The CDR3 is made up of 18 amino acids. V lost 0 bases and J lost 5; bases outside the gene matches: 3.

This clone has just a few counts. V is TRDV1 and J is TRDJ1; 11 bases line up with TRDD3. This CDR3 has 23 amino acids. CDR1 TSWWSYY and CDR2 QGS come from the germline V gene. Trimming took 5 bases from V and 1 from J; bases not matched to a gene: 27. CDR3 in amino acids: CALGLTHLPEYWGIEEGTDKLIF. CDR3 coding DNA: TGTGCTCTTGGGCTAACACACCTTCCTGAGTACTGGGGGATAGAGGAGGGCACCGATAAACTCATCTTT.

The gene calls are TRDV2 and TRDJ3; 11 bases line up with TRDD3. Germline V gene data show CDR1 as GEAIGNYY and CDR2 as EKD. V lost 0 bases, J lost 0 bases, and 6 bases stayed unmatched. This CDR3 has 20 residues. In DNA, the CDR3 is TGTGCCTGTGACACCGTGGTGGGGGATACGAGCTCCTGGGACACCCGACAGATGTTTTTC. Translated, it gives CACDTVVGDTSSWDTRQMFF.

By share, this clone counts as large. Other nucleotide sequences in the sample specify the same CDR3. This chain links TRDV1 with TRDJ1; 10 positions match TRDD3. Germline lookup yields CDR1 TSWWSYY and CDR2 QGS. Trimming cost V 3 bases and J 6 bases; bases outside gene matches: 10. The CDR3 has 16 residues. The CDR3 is CALGDPGDTGQYKLIF. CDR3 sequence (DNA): TGTGCTCTTGGGGACCCGGGGGATACGGGGCAATATAAACTCATCTTT.

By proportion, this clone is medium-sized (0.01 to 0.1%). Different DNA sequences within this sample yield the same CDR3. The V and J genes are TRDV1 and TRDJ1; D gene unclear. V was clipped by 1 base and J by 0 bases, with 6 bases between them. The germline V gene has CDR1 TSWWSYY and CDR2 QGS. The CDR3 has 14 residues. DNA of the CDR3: TGTGCTCTTGGGGAACCCCTGTACACCGATAAACTCATCTTT. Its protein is CALGEPLYTDKLIF.

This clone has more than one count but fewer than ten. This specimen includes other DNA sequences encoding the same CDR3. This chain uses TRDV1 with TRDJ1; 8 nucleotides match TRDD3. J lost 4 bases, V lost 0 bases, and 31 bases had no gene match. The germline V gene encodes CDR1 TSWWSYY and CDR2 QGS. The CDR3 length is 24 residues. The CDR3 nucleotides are TGTGCTCTTGGGGAACTTCCCCCTTCCCACCCTACTGGGGGGTACGCGATAAAGAACGATAAACTCATCTTT. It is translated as CALGELPPSHPTGGYAIKNDKLIF.

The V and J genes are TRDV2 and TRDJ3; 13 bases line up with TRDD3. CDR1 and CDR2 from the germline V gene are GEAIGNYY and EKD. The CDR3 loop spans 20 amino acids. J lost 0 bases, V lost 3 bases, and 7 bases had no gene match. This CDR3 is CACDSVLGDTSSWDTRQMFF. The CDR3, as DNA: TGTGCCTGTGACTCTGTACTGGGGGATACGAGCTCCTGGGACACCCGACAGATGTTTTTC.

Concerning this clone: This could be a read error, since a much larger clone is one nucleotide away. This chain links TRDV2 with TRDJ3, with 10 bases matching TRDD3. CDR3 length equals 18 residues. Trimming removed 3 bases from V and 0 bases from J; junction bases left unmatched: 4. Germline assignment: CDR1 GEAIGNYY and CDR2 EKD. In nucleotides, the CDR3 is TGTGCCTGTGACCCCGCTGGGGGATACTCCTGGGACACCCGACAGATGTTTTTC. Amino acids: CACDPAGGYSWDTRQMFF.